This T cell receptor (beta chain) was captured by sequencing in a study of cytomegalovirus exposure and HLA in healthy donors. Study-wide findings and caveats: Reports indicate that TCR beta sequences accurately predicted the HLA-A and HLA-B alleles of most subjects. Published work reported that the classifier diagnosed cytomegalovirus status with high specificity and sensitivity.

This CDR3 has 15 amino acids. Looked up from germline, CDR1 is MNHEY and CDR2 is SVGAGI. V shed 0 bases and J 6 bases; nucleotides not matched to a gene: 2. Notes on this clone: Its antigen is unknown.

Primers for the PCR totalled 60 Vbeta and 13 Jbeta. Sequencing was performed with immunoSEQ multiplex PCR; in TCRdb, only in-frame clones are kept and a portion is missing. The profile shows 100,000 or so clones, approximately 65% of them singletons. Sequenced material: PBMCs. The genes are TRBV6-5 and TRBJ1-5, with 10 bases that match TRBD1. This TCR derives from a man aged 25 to 40 in good health and CMV-seronegative. The CDR3, as DNA: TGTGCCAGCAGTTACTCGAGGACAGGGGGTCAGCCCCAGCATTTT. This gives the protein CASSYSRTGGQPQHF.